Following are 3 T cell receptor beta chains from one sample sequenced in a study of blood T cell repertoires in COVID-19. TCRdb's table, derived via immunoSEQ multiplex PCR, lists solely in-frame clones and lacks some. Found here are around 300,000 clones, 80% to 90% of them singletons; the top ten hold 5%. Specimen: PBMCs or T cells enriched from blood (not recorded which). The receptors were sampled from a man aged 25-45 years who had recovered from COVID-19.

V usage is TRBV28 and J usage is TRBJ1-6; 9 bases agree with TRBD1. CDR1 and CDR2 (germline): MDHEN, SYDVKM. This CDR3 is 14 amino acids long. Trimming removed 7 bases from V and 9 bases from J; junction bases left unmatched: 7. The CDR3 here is CASNIGQGSSPLHF. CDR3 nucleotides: TGTGCCAGCAATATAGGACAGGGGTCTTCACCCCTCCACTTT. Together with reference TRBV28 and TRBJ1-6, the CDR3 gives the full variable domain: DVKVTQSSRYLVKRTGEKVFLECVQDMDHENMFWYRQDPGLGLRLIYFSYDVKMKEKGDIPEGYSVSREKKERFSLILESASTNQTSMYLCASNIGQGSSPLHFGNGTRLTVT.

The CDR3 loop is CASSVSGRVIGYTF. The DNA for the CDR3 is TGTGCCAGCTCCGTGTCGGGCAGGGTTATCGGCTACACCTTC. V gene TRBV6-6 combines with J gene TRBJ1-2; a possible D gene is TRBD1 (5 bases). CDR1 and CDR2 (germline): MNHNY, SVGAGI (reference sequence). Trimming left V 8 bases short and J 8 bases short, with 21 bases between. The CDR3 has 14 residues.

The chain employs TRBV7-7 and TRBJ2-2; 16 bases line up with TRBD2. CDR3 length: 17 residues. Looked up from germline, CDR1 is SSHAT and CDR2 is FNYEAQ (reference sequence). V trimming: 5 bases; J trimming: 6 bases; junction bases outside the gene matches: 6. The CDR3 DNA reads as TGTGCCAGCAGCAGCGGGACTAGCGGGGGGGTTTCCGGGGAGCTGTTTTTT. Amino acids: CASSSGTSGGVSGELFF.